This TCR beta chain comes out of a study of monozygotic twins with inflammatory bowel disease. The study, taken as a whole, reports: Healthy twins shared more clonotypes with others than IBD patients, most markedly active ones.

CDR1 SGHAT and CDR2 FQNNGV come from the germline V gene. CDR3 length equals 16 residues. Each CDR3 protein gets one entry in TCRdb, which reprocessed the 5' RACE reads and gives no DNA. Recorded for this sample: fewer than 550,000 distinct CDR3 sequences. Notes on this clonotype: As yet, its antigen is unknown.

The genes are TRBV11-2 and TRBJ1-6; there is no DNA to check the TCRdb D call of TRBD1. The sequence derives from a human donor with ulcerative colitis or Crohn's disease, or a healthy co-twin of an affected twin (not recorded which). The sequenced sample consisted of blood. The CDR3 sequence is CASSSPGWDLNSPLHF.